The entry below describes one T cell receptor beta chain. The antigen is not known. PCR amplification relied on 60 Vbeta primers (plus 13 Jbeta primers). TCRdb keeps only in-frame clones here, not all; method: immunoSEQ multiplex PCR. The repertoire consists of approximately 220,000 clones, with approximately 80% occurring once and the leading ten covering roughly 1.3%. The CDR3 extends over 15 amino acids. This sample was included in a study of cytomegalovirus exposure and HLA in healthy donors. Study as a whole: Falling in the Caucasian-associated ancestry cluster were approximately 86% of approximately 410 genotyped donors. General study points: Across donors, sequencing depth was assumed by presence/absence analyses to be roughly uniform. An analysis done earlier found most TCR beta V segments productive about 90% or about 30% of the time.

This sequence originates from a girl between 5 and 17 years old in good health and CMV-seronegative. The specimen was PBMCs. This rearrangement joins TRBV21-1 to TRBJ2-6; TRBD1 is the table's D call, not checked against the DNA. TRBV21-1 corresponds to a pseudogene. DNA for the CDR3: TGTGCCAGCAGCAATTCAGTCTCTGGGGCCAACGTCCTGACTTTC. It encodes CASSNSVSGANVLTF.